This TCR beta chain was recovered during a study of blood T cells in healthy people across ages. At the level of the study: Template-switching capture recovered about one barcoded beta molecule per two T cells.

Worth noting for this clonotype: Its target is unknown.

Germline lookup yields CDR1 DFQATT and CDR2 SNEGSKA (reference sequence). The V end lost 0 bases, the J end lost 4 bases, and 12 bases lay between the germline ends. The CDR3 length is 14 residues. The use of a sample-barcoded 5' primer and a J-beta primer mix characterized a second PCR of roughly 6 to 12 cycles. The template-switch adaptor was a 5' adaptor with 12 random nucleotides. It tagged each cDNA molecule. Each CDR3 protein gets one entry after TCRdb re-called the 5' RACE reads with MiXCR. The sample lists hundreds of thousands of distinct CDR3 sequences; nearly 60% were seen once. The study, taken as a whole, reports: There was no known CMV status for donors, so expanded clonotype changes were possibly confounded.

Sequencing input: blood. The chain is built from TRBV20-1 and TRBJ1-2, with D uncertain. The source of this sequence is a man aged 25-40 years in good health. For the CDR3, the DNA is TGCAGTGCTAGAGAAAGGGAGGGTTTCTATGGCTACACCTTC. This encodes CSAREREGFYGYTF.